The 5 T cell receptor beta chains below all came from one sample that was sequenced in a study of T cells after yellow fever vaccination. One entry per CDR3 protein, called by TCRdb with MiXCR from the 5' RACE reads. The top ten hold about 24% of the sample, which has about 52,000 distinct CDR3 sequences, more than 6.5% seen once. The sample in question was CD8+ T cells not binding an NS4B(214-222) dextramer, sorted from PBMCs, obtained about 49 days after the first yellow fever vaccination. These receptors originate from a young man who received the YFV17D yellow fever vaccine.

This clonotype was counted a few times. V is TRBV6-5 and J is TRBJ1-4; D is perhaps TRBD1 (5 bases). V was trimmed by 2 bases and J by 6 bases, leaving 10 bases between them. CDR1 and CDR2 (germline): MNHEY, SVGAGI. This CDR3 is 14 amino acids long. Written as DNA, the CDR3 is TGTGCCAGCAGTTACCGTGGGGGAGATGAAAAACTGTTTTTT. Amino acid sequence: CASSYRGGDEKLFF.

The V gene is TRBV7-2, the J gene TRBJ1-2; 10 bases match TRBD1. The CDR3 consists of 14 residues. Per the germline V gene, CDR1 is SGHTA and CDR2 is FQGNSA. V shed 4 bases and J 3 bases; nucleotides not matched to a gene: 2. The CDR3 region has the DNA TGTGCCAGCAGCTGGACAGGGGGGGACTATGGCTACACCTTC. As protein: CASSWTGGDYGYTF. The whole variable domain, remainder taken from reference TRBV7-2 and TRBJ1-2, is GAGVSQSPSNKVTEKGKDVELRCDPISGHTALYWYRQSLGQGLEFLIYFQGNSAPDKSGLPSDRFSAERTGGSVSTLTIQRTQQEDSAVYLCASSWTGGDYGYTFGSGTRLTVV.

This clonotype was detected ten times or more. The chain is built from TRBV7-9 and TRBJ2-2; D gene uncertain. The V gene lost 4 bases and the J gene lost 3 bases, with 3 bases spanning the gap. The CDR3 is made up of 12 amino acids. Germline V gene sequence: CDR1 SEHNR, CDR2 FQNEAQ (reference sequence). The CDR3 here is CASSYDTGELFF. CDR3 nucleotides: TGTGCCAGCAGCTATGACACCGGGGAGCTGTTTTTT.

This clonotype has only a few counts. V usage is TRBV4-3 and J usage is TRBJ1-5; no definite D call. Germline V CDR1 and CDR2: LGHNA, YSLEER. CDR3 length: 15 residues. Trimming removed 0 bases from V and 6 bases from J, with 12 bases in between. The CDR3 spells CASSQDRGDIQPQHF. The CDR3 DNA sequence: TGCGCCAGCAGCCAAGATCGTGGGGATATTCAGCCCCAGCATTTT.

This clonotype was counted only a few times. The chain joins TRBV7-9 to TRBJ2-5, with D perhaps assigned TRBD1 or TRBD2 (6 bases each). This CDR3 spans 14 amino acids. Germline CDR1 and CDR2: SEHNR and FQNEAQ (reference sequence). V was cut by 5 bases and J by 5 bases, with 15 bases left in between. The CDR3 DNA reads as TGTGCCAGCAGCGAGGCGGGACACAGGGAGACCCAGTACTTC. Translation: CASSEAGHRETQYF.